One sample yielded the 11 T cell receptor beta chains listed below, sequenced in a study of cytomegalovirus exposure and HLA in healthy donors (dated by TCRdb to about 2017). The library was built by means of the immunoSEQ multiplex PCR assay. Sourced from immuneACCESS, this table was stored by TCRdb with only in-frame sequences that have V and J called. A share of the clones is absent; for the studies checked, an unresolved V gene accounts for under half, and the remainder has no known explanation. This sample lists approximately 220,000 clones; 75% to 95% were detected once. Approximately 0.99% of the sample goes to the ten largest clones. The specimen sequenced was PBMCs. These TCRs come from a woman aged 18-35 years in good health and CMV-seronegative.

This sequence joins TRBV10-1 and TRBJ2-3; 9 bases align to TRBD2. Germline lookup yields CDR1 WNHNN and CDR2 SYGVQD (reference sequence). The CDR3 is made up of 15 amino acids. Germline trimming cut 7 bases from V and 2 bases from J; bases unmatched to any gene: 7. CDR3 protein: CASKGGLAPTDTQYF. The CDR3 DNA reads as TGCGCCAGCAAGGGAGGACTAGCGCCCACAGATACGCAGTATTTT.

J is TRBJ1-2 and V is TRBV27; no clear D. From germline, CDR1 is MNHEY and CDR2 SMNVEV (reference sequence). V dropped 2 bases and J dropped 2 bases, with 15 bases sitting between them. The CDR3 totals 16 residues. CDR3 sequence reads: CASSLEGRWGNYGYTF. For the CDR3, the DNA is TGTGCCAGCAGTTTAGAGGGAAGGTGGGGAAACTATGGCTACACCTTC.

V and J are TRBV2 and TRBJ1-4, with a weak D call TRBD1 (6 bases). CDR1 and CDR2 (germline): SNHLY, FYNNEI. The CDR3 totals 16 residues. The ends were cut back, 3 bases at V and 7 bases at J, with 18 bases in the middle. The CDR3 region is CASSEGLTGLSEKLFF. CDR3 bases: TGTGCCAGCAGTGAGGGCTTAACAGGGTTGAGTGAAAAACTGTTTTTT.

This CDR3 is CASSPWGDEQFF. The CDR3 region has the DNA TGTGCCAGTAGTCCTTGGGGCGATGAGCAGTTCTTC. The chain couples TRBV19 to TRBJ2-1; tentatively, D is TRBD1 (5 bases). This CDR3 contains 12 residues. CDR1 LNHDA and CDR2 SQIVND come from the germline V gene (reference sequence). With 5 bases removed from V and 8 bases from J, the gap between germline ends came to 10 bases.

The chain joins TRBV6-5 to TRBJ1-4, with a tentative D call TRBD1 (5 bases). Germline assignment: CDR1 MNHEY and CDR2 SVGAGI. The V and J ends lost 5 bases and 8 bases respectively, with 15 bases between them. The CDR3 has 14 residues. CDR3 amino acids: CASSNSGAGEKLFF. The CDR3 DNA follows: TGTGCCAGCAGTAATTCTGGGGCGGGGGAAAAACTGTTTTTT.

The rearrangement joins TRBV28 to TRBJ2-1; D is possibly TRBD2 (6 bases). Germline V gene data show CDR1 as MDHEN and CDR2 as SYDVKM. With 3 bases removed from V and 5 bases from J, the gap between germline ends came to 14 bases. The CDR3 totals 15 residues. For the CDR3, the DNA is TGTGCCAGCAGTTTCCTGCGGGATAGAGACAATGAGCAGTTCTTC. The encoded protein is CASSFLRDRDNEQFF.

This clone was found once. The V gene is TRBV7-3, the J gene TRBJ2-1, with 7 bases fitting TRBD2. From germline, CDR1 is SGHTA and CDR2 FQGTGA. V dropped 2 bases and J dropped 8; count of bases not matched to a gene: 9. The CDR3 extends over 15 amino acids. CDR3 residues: CASSLLADVRYEQFF. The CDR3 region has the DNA TGTGCCAGCAGCTTACTAGCGGACGTTAGGTATGAGCAGTTCTTC.

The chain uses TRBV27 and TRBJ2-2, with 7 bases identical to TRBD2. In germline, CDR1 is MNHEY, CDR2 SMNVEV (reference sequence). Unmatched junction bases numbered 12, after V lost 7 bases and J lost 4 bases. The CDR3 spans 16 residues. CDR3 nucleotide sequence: TGTGCCAGCATAGGACCGGGGACTATCGGCACCGGGGAGCTGTTTTTT. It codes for CASIGPGTIGTGELFF.

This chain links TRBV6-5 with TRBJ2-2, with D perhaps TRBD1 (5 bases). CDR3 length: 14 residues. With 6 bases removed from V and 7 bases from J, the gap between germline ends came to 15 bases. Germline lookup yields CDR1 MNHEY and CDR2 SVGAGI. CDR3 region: CASRAWSTGGELFF. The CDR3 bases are TGTGCCAGCAGGGCGTGGTCCACAGGCGGGGAGCTGTTTTTT.

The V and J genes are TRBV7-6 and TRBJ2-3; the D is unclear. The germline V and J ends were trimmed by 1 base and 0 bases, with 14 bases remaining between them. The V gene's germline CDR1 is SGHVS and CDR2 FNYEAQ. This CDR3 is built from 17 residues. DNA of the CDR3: TGTGCCAGCAGCTTAGGTTCTCAGGCCCCTAGCACAGATACGCAGTATTTT. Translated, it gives CASSLGSQAPSTDTQYF.

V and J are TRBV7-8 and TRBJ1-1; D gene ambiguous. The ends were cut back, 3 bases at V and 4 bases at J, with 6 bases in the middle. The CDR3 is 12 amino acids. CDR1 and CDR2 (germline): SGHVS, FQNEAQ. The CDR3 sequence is CASSFRVTEAFF. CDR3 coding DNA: TGTGCCAGCAGCTTTCGAGTCACTGAAGCTTTCTTT.